This T cell receptor beta chain was captured by sequencing in a study of OX40 agonist ivuxolimab in advanced cancers. As for the study more broadly: Ivuxolimab, which targeted the costimulatory receptor OX40 (CD134), was an agonistic, fully human IgG2 monoclonal antibody. Intravenous ivuxolimab was administered to patients every 2 weeks at six dose levels: 0.01, 0.1, 0.3, 1.5, 3 and 10 mg/kg. Among the 50 to 55 dose-escalation patients, 19 had hepatocellular carcinoma, around 15 melanoma, 9 renal cell carcinoma and 9 head and neck cancer. In the dose-escalation cohort, roughly 82% of patients were male, and the mean age was 60 years with a range of roughly 20 to 79. Prior anti-PD-1, anti-PD-L1 or anti-CTLA-4 therapy was permitted, and checkpoint inhibitors had been received by about two fifths of dose-escalation patients. Partial responses occurred in three dose-escalation patients: two with cutaneous melanoma and one with hepatocellular carcinoma. The purpose of peripheral TCRbeta sequencing was to test whether ivuxolimab changed TCR sequence diversity and led to clonal T-cell expansion. The monotherapy dose-escalation portion (N of about 47 patients) of the phase I ivuxolimab trial is reported in the paper.

The paper as a whole reports these results and caveats: Low levels of normalized T-cell clonal expansion were also seen in some patients who did not respond. Partial responders in the 0.1-3.0 mg/kg groups had among the lowest normalized peripheral clonal expansion, especially among CD8+ T cells. The antigen specificity of the clonally expanded peripheral T cells was not determined. Clonal expansion of both CD4+ and CD8+ blood T cells was observed from baseline to week 6 at doses 0.1 to 3.0 mg/kg. On average, CD8+ T cells showed more expanded clones than CD4+ T cells after ivuxolimab.

The trial excluded patients who had a history of autoimmune disease or who were on systemic immunosuppression. In every dose cohort, peripheral blood was drawn for TCR sequencing at baseline, cycle 4 day 1, and cycle 7 day 1. Samples came from an open-label, multicenter, first-in-human phase I dose-escalation trial of ivuxolimab. The trial enrolled adults with locally advanced or metastatic head and neck squamous cell, hepatocellular, melanoma or renal cell carcinoma. CD4+ and CD8+ T cells were sorted separately from peripheral blood before TCR sequencing. CDR1 is given as LGHNT and CDR2 as FRNRAP, both from the germline V gene. Compared with germline, V lacks 5 bases and J lacks 1 base; bases without a gene match: 5. The CDR3 holds 15 amino acids from the cysteine to the phenylalanine. Only CDR3 DNA is held: 45 bases, read in frame from base 1. To sequence the TCRbeta CDR3 region, genomic DNA was isolated from the sorted cells. The immunoSEQ Assay was used to sequence the TCRbeta CDR3 regions. As stored in TCRdb, this immuneACCESS dataset retains in-frame rearrangements with V and J assigned. A fraction of the clones does not appear; measured against another copy, unresolved V genes explain less than half of the discrepancy, and the remainder lacks a known reason. The sample yields approximately 70,000 clones; under 95% were counted once. Of the sample, approximately 1.1% is held by the ten largest clones.

Remarks on this clone: This clone's antigen is unknown. Base quality data are lacking; no much larger clone is found one base away.

The V gene is TRBV12-5 and the J gene is TRBJ2-1; 7 junctional bases match TRBD2. The receptor was derived from an adult with an advanced solid tumor such as melanoma, head and neck, liver or kidney cancer. This material consisted of CD4+ or CD8+ T cells sorted from blood, taken in a trial of the OX40 agonist ivuxolimab. The CDR3 reads as follows: CASGPQAGSYNEQFF. In nucleotide form, the sequence is TGTGCTAGTGGTCCCCAAGCGGGATCCTACAATGAGCAGTTCTTC.